A single sample is the source of the 6 T cell receptor beta chains below, sequenced in a study of T cells after yellow fever vaccination. TCRdb reanalysed the 5' RACE reads using MiXCR and keeps one entry per CDR3 protein. The data show fewer than 500,000 distinct CDR3 sequences, around 20% seen once. The input for sequencing was PBMCs, taken before the yellow fever booster vaccination. The receptors originated from a man between 18 and 29 years old who received the YFV17D yellow fever vaccine.

This clonotype was seen at least ten times. The chain uses TRBV7-2 and TRBJ2-7; 13 nucleotides line up with TRBD2. The J segment lost 2 bases and the V segment lost 5 bases, leaving 3 bases of the junction unmatched. The CDR3 is 15 amino acids. Germline loops: CDR1 SGHTA, CDR2 FQGNSA. The CDR3 nucleotides read TGTGCCAGCAGCCTACTAGCGGGGGGGACCTACGAGCAGTACGTC. The encoded protein is CASSLLAGGTYEQYV.

The chain joins TRBV7-2 to TRBJ1-1; weak D call: TRBD1 (5 bases). The CDR3 has 12 amino acids. Germline V gives CDR1 SGHTA, CDR2 FQGNSA. V gave up 3 bases and J gave up 7 bases, with 9 bases separating them. The CDR3 DNA follows: TGTGCCAGCAGCTTCCGGGACCTTGAAGCTTTCTTT. It translates to CASSFRDLEAFF.

V usage is TRBV6-5 and J usage is TRBJ2-3; D is unresolved. This CDR3 is 15 amino acids long. Between the trimmed V and J ends, which lost 2 bases and 2 bases, there was a span of 11 bases. Looked up from germline, CDR1 is MNHEY and CDR2 is SVGAGI. The CDR3 DNA sequence: TGTGCCAGCAGTTACGCCTCAGTCCCCACAGATACGCAGTATTTT. This gives the protein CASSYASVPTDTQYF.

The chain employs TRBV7-2 and TRBJ1-2; TRBD1 is a possible D gene (5 bases). This CDR3 region has 13 residues. Germline assignment: CDR1 SGHTA and CDR2 FQGNSA. V dropped 5 bases and J dropped 4 bases, with 11 bases sitting between them. The CDR3 DNA is TGTGCCAGCAGCCCCTATGACAGCTATGGCTACACCTTC. It encodes CASSPYDSYGYTF.

The V call is TRBV19, the J call TRBJ1-5; D remains unclear. V was cut by 2 bases and J by 0 bases, with 11 bases left in between. Germline values: CDR1 LNHDA, CDR2 SQIVND (reference sequence). The length of the CDR3 is 16 residues. The CDR3 loop is CASSIQASYSNQPQHF. CDR3 nucleotides: TGTGCCAGTAGTATACAGGCCAGCTATAGCAATCAGCCCCAGCATTTT. Together with reference TRBV19 and TRBJ1-5, the CDR3 gives the full variable domain: DGGITQSPKYLFRKEGQNVTLSCEQNLNHDAMYWYRQDPGQGLRLIYYSQIVNDFQKGDIAEGYSVSREKKESFPLTVTSAQKNPTAFYLCASSIQASYSNQPQHFGDGTRLSIL.

J is TRBJ1-1 and V is TRBV7-9, with D uncertain. This CDR3 spans 10 amino acids. The V gene's germline CDR1 is SEHNR and CDR2 FQNEAQ (reference sequence). V was pared by 5 bases and J by 11 bases, with 9 bases between. In DNA, the CDR3 is TGTGCCAGCAGCGCGACCACGGCTTTCTTT. The encoded protein is CASSATTAFF.